These 29 T cell receptor beta chains originate from one sample sequenced in a study of blood T cell repertoires in COVID-19. Method: immunoSEQ multiplex PCR; TCRdb's copy keeps in-frame clones and lacks some. Altogether 150,000 to 200,000 clones are present, 92% being singletons, with the ten largest covering about 5.3%. The source material was peripheral blood. These receptors were obtained from a young man with COVID-19, enrolled during active disease.

This clone came up a few times. V is TRBV4-2 and J is TRBJ2-7, with D unresolved. The CDR3 spans 14 residues. Germline values: CDR1 LGHNA, CDR2 YNFKEQ. V lost 0 bases to trimming and J lost 2 bases, with 8 bases between them. CDR3 residues: CASSQDRQAYEQYF. CDR3 sequence (DNA): TGTGCCAGCAGCCAAGATAGACAAGCCTACGAGCAGTACTTC.

The chain combines TRBV19 with TRBJ1-1, with 7 bases matching TRBD1. The CDR3 is 15 amino acids. Germline V gene lookup returns CDR1 LNHDA and CDR2 SQIVND (reference sequence). J lost 1 base, V lost 6 bases, and 8 bases had no gene match. The CDR3 reads CASRDTGTANTEAFF. In nucleotides, the CDR3 is TGTGCCAGTAGAGATACAGGGACAGCGAACACTGAAGCTTTCTTT.

The gene calls are TRBV18 and TRBJ1-6; the D gene is possibly TRBD1 (6 bases). CDR3 length equals 16 residues. Between the trimmed V and J ends, which lost 1 base and 10 bases, there was a span of 17 bases. Germline values: CDR1 KGHSH, CDR2 LQKENI. The CDR3 sequence is CASSPRTQGSGSPLHF. The CDR3 nucleotides read TGTGCCAGCTCACCACGAACACAGGGCTCGGGATCACCCCTCCACTTT.

The chain is built from TRBV4-3 and TRBJ1-2; D remains unclear. CDR3 length equals 14 residues. Trimming left V 0 bases short and J 3 bases short, with 8 bases between. Per germline, CDR1 LGHNA and CDR2 YSLEER. In DNA form, the CDR3 reads TGCGCCAGCAGCCAAGAAATCGGGGACTATGGCTACACCTTC. It codes for CASSQEIGDYGYTF.

CDR3 protein: CASSIEENTQYF. The CDR3 bases are TGTGCCAGTAGTATAGAAGAGAATACGCAGTATTTT. The chain uses TRBV19 and TRBJ2-3; D unresolved. Germline CDR1 and CDR2: LNHDA and SQIVND (reference sequence). The CDR3 extends over 12 amino acids. V lost 0 bases and J lost 7, with 5 bases in between. The full variable domain, in which reference TRBV19 and TRBJ2-3 provide the parts outside the CDR3, is DGGITQSPKYLFRKEGQNVTLSCEQNLNHDAMYWYRQDPGQGLRLIYYSQIVNDFQKGDIAEGYSVSREKKESFPLTVTSAQKNPTAFYLCASSIEENTQYFGPGTRLTVL.

The chain has TRBV27 and TRBJ1-5, with D unresolved. The CDR3 is 13 amino acids. The germline V and J ends were trimmed by 6 bases and 3 bases, with 9 bases remaining between them. From germline, CDR1 is MNHEY and CDR2 SMNVEV (reference sequence). The CDR3 here is CASSPDFNQPQHF. The CDR3 nucleotides are TGTGCCAGCAGCCCAGATTTCAATCAGCCCCAGCATTTT.

In this sample, this clone turned up a few times. The CDR3 nucleotides are TGTGCCAGCGCGGACAGCTTTAGCAATCAGCCCCAGCATTTT. It translates to CASADSFSNQPQHF. The rearrangement joins TRBV27 to TRBJ1-5; possibly TRBD1 for D (6 bases). With 8 bases removed from V and 0 bases from J, the gap between germline ends came to 11 bases. This CDR3 is built from 14 residues. Germline CDR1 and CDR2: MNHEY and SMNVEV (reference sequence).

The DNA for the CDR3 is TGTGCCAGCAGTTTGCAAGCGGGGTACAATGAGCAGTTCTTC. Protein: CASSLQAGYNEQFF. The chain links TRBV28 to TRBJ2-1; 7 bases line up with TRBD2. The CDR3 runs 14 residues. Trimming cost V 3 bases and J 4 bases; bases outside gene matches: 3. Germline CDR1 MDHEN, CDR2 SYDVKM.

This sequence joins TRBV6-1 and TRBJ1-2; TRBD1 is a possible D gene (5 bases). The CDR3 is 18 amino acids. Deletions cut 1 base from V and 1 base from J, with 19 bases between. CDR1 and CDR2 (germline): MNHNS, SASEGT. The CDR3 DNA reads as TGTGCCAGCAGTGAAGGCCGGACACCTACTAACTTTAACTATGGCTACACCTTC. Residues: CASSEGRTPTNFNYGYTF.

The chain uses TRBV20-1 and TRBJ2-3, with a possible D match to TRBD1 (5 bases). V shed 3 bases and J shed 5 bases, with 12 bases lying between them. CDR1 is DFQATT, CDR2 SNEGSKA, per germline (reference sequence). The CDR3 length is 13 residues. This chain's CDR3 is CSASTGKGDTQYF. In DNA form, the CDR3 reads TGCAGTGCTAGTACAGGAAAGGGAGATACGCAGTATTTT.

The rearrangement joins TRBV7-9 to TRBJ2-2; D gene unclear. V lost 5 bases to trimming and J lost 0 bases, with 13 bases between them. This CDR3 spans 16 amino acids. CDR1 and CDR2 from the germline V gene are SEHNR and FQNEAQ (reference sequence). The CDR3 DNA reads TGTGCCAGCAGCAGCCTCCCGCTCCCGAACACCGGGGAGCTGTTTTTT. This codes for CASSSLPLPNTGELFF.

The V and J genes are TRBV14 and TRBJ2-7; tentatively, D is TRBD1 (6 bases). CDR1 SGHDN and CDR2 FVKESK come from the germline V gene. The CDR3 consists of 13 residues. V gave up 3 bases and J gave up 2 bases, with 8 bases separating them. The CDR3 is CASSHWTAYEQYF. For the CDR3, the DNA is TGTGCCAGCAGCCACTGGACAGCCTACGAGCAGTACTTC. The whole variable domain, remainder taken from reference TRBV14 and TRBJ2-7, is EAGVTQFPSHSVIEKGQTVTLRCDPISGHDNLYWYRRVMGKEIKFLLHFVKESKQDESGMPNNRFLAERTGGTYSTLKVQPAELEDSGVYFCASSHWTAYEQYFGPGTRLTVT.

The gene calls are TRBV19 and TRBJ2-1, with 14 bases lining up with TRBD2. There are 20 residues in the CDR3. With V trimmed by 0 bases and J by 1 base, 8 bases remained unmatched. The V gene's germline CDR1 is LNHDA and CDR2 SQIVND (reference sequence). CDR3: CASSIDSGTSGRGSYNEQFF. The CDR3 DNA reads as TGTGCCAGTAGTATAGATTCGGGGACTAGCGGGAGAGGATCCTACAATGAGCAGTTCTTC.

The chain has TRBV7-9 and TRBJ2-3; possible D gene TRBD2, 5 bases. CDR3 size: 15 residues. Germline-derived CDR1 and CDR2 are SEHNR and FQNEAQ (reference sequence). Trimming removed 5 bases at V and 1 base at J, with 13 bases between. The CDR3 here is CASSMGLGGTDTQYF. The CDR3 DNA reads as TGTGCCAGCAGCATGGGTCTCGGGGGCACAGATACGCAGTATTTT.

The CDR3 coding sequence is TGTGCCAGTATTTCGACTTTGGGCTATGGCTACACCTTC. It specifies CASISTLGYGYTF. This chain uses TRBV19 with TRBJ1-2, with D hard to call. Germline V gives CDR1 LNHDA, CDR2 SQIVND (reference sequence). The CDR3 has 13 amino acids. Trimming removed 7 bases from V and 4 bases from J, with 13 bases in between.

The rearrangement links TRBV10-3 to TRBJ2-1; D may be TRBD1 (6 bases). Trimming removed 8 bases from V and 6 bases from J, with 8 bases in between. The CDR3 contains 11 residues. The V gene's germline CDR1 is ENHRY and CDR2 SYGVKD. The CDR3 protein is CAILGGNEQFF. CDR3 coding DNA: TGTGCCATCTTAGGGGGCAATGAGCAGTTCTTC.

In its sample, this clone was seen once. The V call is TRBV7-2, the J call TRBJ2-7, with 8 bases fitting TRBD2. Germline lookup yields CDR1 SGHTA and CDR2 FQGNSA. The junction had 5 bases not matched to a gene; V was cut back by 6 bases and J by 7 bases. The length of the CDR3 is 12 residues. CDR3: CASRRGAGEQYF. The CDR3 nucleotides are TGTGCCAGCAGGCGGGGGGCGGGAGAGCAGTACTTC.

The chain recombines TRBV5-1 with TRBJ2-3; D is perhaps TRBD1 (5 bases). V shed 4 bases and J shed 0 bases, with 15 bases lying between them. CDR3 size: 16 residues. Germline V gene sequence: CDR1 SGHRS, CDR2 YFSETQ. CDR3 DNA sequence: TGCGCCAGCAGCCCGAACTCCCAGGGCAGCACAGATACGCAGTATTTT. It encodes CASSPNSQGSTDTQYF.

This chain connects TRBV7-2 to TRBJ2-1; TRBD1 aligns across 10 bases. Unmatched junction bases numbered 6, after V lost 4 bases and J lost 3 bases. This CDR3 is 16 amino acids long. Germline CDR1 is SGHTA and CDR2 is FQGNSA. CDR3: CASSSRTGGIYNEQFF. The CDR3 coding sequence is TGTGCCAGCAGCTCCCGGACAGGGGGGATCTACAATGAGCAGTTCTTC. Together with reference TRBV7-2 and TRBJ2-1, the CDR3 gives the full variable domain: GAGVSQSPSNKVTEKGKDVELRCDPISGHTALYWYRQSLGQGLEFLIYFQGNSAPDKSGLPSDRFSAERTGGSVSTLTIQRTQQEDSAVYLCASSSRTGGIYNEQFFGPGTRLTVL.

CDR3 amino acids: CASRLTGDSPLHF. The DNA for the CDR3 is TGTGCCAGCAGATTGACAGGGGATTCACCCCTCCACTTT. The V call is TRBV2, the J call TRBJ1-6; 8 positions agree with TRBD1. CDR1 SNHLY and CDR2 FYNNEI come from the germline V gene. CDR3 length: 13 residues. V was pared by 6 bases and J by 8 bases, with 3 bases of the junction left unmatched.

The V and J genes are TRBV12-3 or TRBV12-4 and TRBJ1-2, with D hard to call. The CDR3 has 11 amino acids. CDR3: CVLGGWDGYTF. CDR3 DNA sequence: TGTGTCCTGGGAGGGTGGGATGGCTACACCTTC.

The chain is built from TRBV24-1 and TRBJ2-2; 8 bases map to TRBD1. The J segment lost 3 bases and the V segment lost 1 base, leaving 3 bases of the junction unmatched. This CDR3 region has 16 residues. Germline loops: CDR1 KGHDR, CDR2 SFDVKD. CDR3 loop: CATSDLGQGDTGELFF. The CDR3 nucleotides are TGTGCCACCAGTGATTTAGGACAGGGTGACACCGGGGAGCTGTTTTTT.

The chain uses TRBV7-2 and TRBJ2-7, with 8 positions matching TRBD1. Germline V gene sequence: CDR1 SGHTA, CDR2 FQGNSA. Trimming took 3 bases from V and 3 from J; bases not matched to a gene: 10. The CDR3 contains 16 residues. The CDR3 spells CASSLTWTGLNYEQYF. CDR3 coding DNA: TGTGCCAGCAGCTTGACCTGGACAGGGCTCAACTACGAGCAGTACTTC.

The chain employs TRBV5-6 and TRBJ2-2, with D perhaps matching TRBD1 (5 bases). The germline CDR1 and CDR2 sequences are SGHDT and YYEEEE. The CDR3 length is 16 residues. V was shortened by 1 base and J by 3 bases, with 13 bases between the two germline ends. Written as DNA, the CDR3 is TGTGCCAGCAGCTTGTGGCGAGGCAGGGACACCGGGGAGCTGTTTTTT. This gives the protein CASSLWRGRDTGELFF.

The chain recombines TRBV9 with TRBJ2-1, with D perhaps matching TRBD2 (7 bases). V lost 7 bases and J 1 base, leaving 15 bases between the germline ends. Germline V CDR1 and CDR2: SGDLS, YYNGEE. There are 15 residues in the CDR3. This chain's CDR3 is CASARGRASYNEQFF. In DNA, the CDR3 is TGTGCCAGCGCGCGGGGGCGGGCTTCCTACAATGAGCAGTTCTTC.

In its sample, this clone was seen once. The chain links TRBV7-3 to TRBJ2-2, with TRBD1 as a possible D gene (6 bases). V lost 6 bases and J 5 bases, leaving 13 bases between the germline ends. Germline V CDR1 and CDR2: SGHTA, FQGTGA. The length of the CDR3 is 14 residues. For the CDR3, the DNA is TGTGCCAGCAGTTTGACAGGTTCGACCGGGGAGCTGTTTTTT. This translates into CASSLTGSTGELFF.

The J gene is TRBJ1-2, the V gene TRBV28, with unresolved D. This CDR3 contains 13 residues. The germline V and J ends were trimmed by 6 bases and 13 bases, with 21 bases remaining between them. Germline-derived CDR1 and CDR2 are MDHEN and SYDVKM. The CDR3 sequence: CASSPAVTTRPTF. The DNA of the CDR3 is TGTGCCAGCAGCCCAGCAGTCACGACTCGACCCACCTTC.

The chain couples TRBV18 to TRBJ2-2; D uncertain. CDR1 and CDR2 (germline): KGHSH, LQKENI. CDR3 length: 15 amino acids. Trimming took 0 bases from V and 2 from J, leaving 7 bases between them. The CDR3 spells CASSPPNSNTGELFF. CDR3 bases: TGTGCCAGCTCACCACCGAACAGTAACACCGGGGAGCTGTTTTTT.

The J gene is TRBJ2-7, the V gene TRBV18; D gene ambiguous. The V and J ends lost 3 bases and 0 bases respectively, with 9 bases between them. Germline V CDR1 and CDR2: KGHSH, LQKENI. This CDR3 spans 14 amino acids. The CDR3: CASSPSVSSYEQYF. For the CDR3, the DNA is TGTGCCAGCTCACCTTCCGTGAGCTCCTACGAGCAGTACTTC.